A single sample is the source of the 17 T cell receptor beta chains below, sequenced in a study of blood T cell repertoires in COVID-19. This table comes from immunoSEQ multiplex PCR, and its TCRdb copy is limited to in-frame clones, with some not included. Altogether some 250,000 clones are present, 80% to 85% being singletons, with the ten largest covering 9.5% to 15%. The sample comprised peripheral blood. The receptors were gathered from a woman aged 60-70 years with active or convalescent COVID-19.

The rearrangement uses TRBV24-1 and TRBJ1-4; TRBD1 matches at 11 bases. The CDR3 is 20 amino acids. Germline V gives CDR1 KGHDR, CDR2 SFDVKD. J was trimmed by 0 bases and V by 2 bases; bases with no gene match: 10. CDR3 bases: TGTGCCACCAGTGATTCTGGGACAGGGGGGAGTCCTCCAACTAATGAAAAACTGTTTTTT. Translating gives CATSDSGTGGSPPTNEKLFF.

The V gene is TRBV27, the J gene TRBJ2-1; 7 positions agree with TRBD1. The germline CDR1 and CDR2 sequences are MNHEY and SMNVEV (reference sequence). This CDR3 is 14 amino acids long. The V and J ends lost 5 bases and 15 bases, in that order; junction bases with no gene match: 16. As DNA, the CDR3 is TGTGCCAGCAGTCCAATAGGGGGCGGGTCGATTCCGTTCTTC. Its translation: CASSPIGGGSIPFF.

V gene TRBV10-1 combines with J gene TRBJ2-5; D uncertain. CDR1 and CDR2 (germline): WNHNN, SYGVQD (reference sequence). Trimming cost V 1 base and J 2 bases, with 5 bases left between them. The CDR3 loop spans 13 amino acids. CDR3 protein: CASSELSQETQYF. The CDR3, as DNA: TGCGCCAGCAGTGAGTTGTCACAAGAGACCCAGTACTTC.

The V call is TRBV19, the J call TRBJ2-3; TRBD2 agrees at 9 bases. Losses at the gene ends were 7 bases for V and 2 bases for J; bases not matched to a gene: 10. Germline loops: CDR1 LNHDA, CDR2 SQIVND (reference sequence). This CDR3 spans 16 amino acids. The CDR3 sequence: CASTNRAGGLTDTQYF. For the CDR3, the DNA is TGTGCCAGTACGAATAGAGCGGGGGGCCTCACAGATACGCAGTATTTT.

The chain employs TRBV11-2 and TRBJ2-3; the match to TRBD2 covers 9 bases. Germline V CDR1 and CDR2: SGHAT, FQNNGV. The CDR3 extends over 16 amino acids. Losses at the gene ends were 5 bases for V and 3 bases for J; bases not matched to a gene: 9. The CDR3 DNA is TGTGCCAGCAGCCCCGTGGCGGGGGGGACAACAGATACGCAGTATTTT. Translated, it gives CASSPVAGGTTDTQYF.

The chain combines TRBV2 with TRBJ2-3; 10 positions agree with TRBD2. CDR1 is SNHLY, CDR2 FYNNEI, per germline. Trimming cost V 4 bases and J 6 bases; bases outside gene matches: 4. This CDR3 spans 14 amino acids. CDR3 sequence: CASSGERGGDTQYF. The CDR3 nucleotides are TGTGCCAGCAGTGGGGAGCGGGGGGGTGATACGCAGTATTTT.

The V and J genes are TRBV12-5 and TRBJ2-1; 10 bases map to TRBD2. The CDR3 consists of 17 residues. V lost 1 base and J lost 9; bases outside the gene matches: 12. The germline gives CDR1 LGHNT, CDR2 FRNRAP. The CDR3 DNA is TGTGCTAGTGGTTTGGATGCCGGGACTAGCGTAACGGGTGAGCAGTTCTTC. Its translation: CASGLDAGTSVTGEQFF.

The chain is built from TRBV6-2 or TRBV6-3 and TRBJ2-7, with D possibly matching TRBD1 (5 bases). The germline V gene encodes CDR1 MNHEY and CDR2 SVGEGT. The CDR3 length is 12 residues. V was shortened by 5 bases and J by 7 bases, with 12 bases between the two germline ends. CDR3 DNA sequence: TGTGCCAGCAGTACGCCCTCAGGGGAGCAGTACTTC. Amino acid sequence: CASSTPSGEQYF.

The chain joins TRBV18 to TRBJ1-1; 8 bases match TRBD1. The germline V gene has CDR1 KGHSH and CDR2 LQKENI. The junction had 5 bases not matched to a gene; V was cut back by 3 bases and J by 8 bases. CDR3 length equals 13 residues. CDR3 bases: TGTGCCAGCTCACCTGGGACAGGCGCCGAAGCTTTCTTT. This sequence encodes CASSPGTGAEAFF.

The CDR3 DNA reads as TGCGCCAGCAGCCAAGAGGGACAGGGGGCGAGGGGCTACACCTTC. This encodes CASSQEGQGARGYTF. The chain combines TRBV4-1 with TRBJ1-2, with 12 bases identical to TRBD1. Looked up from germline, CDR1 is MGHRA and CDR2 is YSYEKL. The CDR3 covers 15 residues. Trimming cost V 0 bases and J 8 bases; bases outside gene matches: 4.

The chain joins TRBV2 to TRBJ1-5; no clear D. Germline assignment: CDR1 SNHLY and CDR2 FYNNEI. The CDR3 loop spans 13 amino acids. V gave up 8 bases and J gave up 3 bases, with 11 bases separating them. CDR3 region: CASRTAFNQPQHF. The CDR3 nucleotides read TGTGCCAGCCGGACTGCGTTCAATCAGCCCCAGCATTTT.

CDR3 protein: CASSPPAWLAGGQADTQYF. CDR3 DNA sequence: TGTGCCAGCAGCCCTCCTGCGTGGCTAGCGGGGGGGCAGGCAGATACGCAGTATTTT. This rearrangement joins TRBV7-2 to TRBJ2-3, with 12 positions matching TRBD2. The CDR3 has 19 residues. The V gene end was trimmed by 5 bases and the J gene end by 4 bases; junction bases not matched to a gene: 16. The germline V gene encodes CDR1 SGHTA and CDR2 FQGNSA. The complete variable domain, with remaining parts taken from reference TRBV7-2 and TRBJ2-3, reads GAGVSQSPSNKVTEKGKDVELRCDPISGHTALYWYRQSLGQGLEFLIYFQGNSAPDKSGLPSDRFSAERTGGSVSTLTIQRTQQEDSAVYLCASSPPAWLAGGQADTQYFGPGTRLTVL.

The rearrangement joins TRBV4-1 to TRBJ1-1, with TRBD1 identical over 8 bases. CDR1 and CDR2 from the germline V gene are MGHRA and YSYEKL. The CDR3 spans 15 residues. Losses at the gene ends were 3 bases for V and 6 bases for J; bases not matched to a gene: 9. CDR3 loop: CASSQVGTGYPEAFF. The CDR3 bases are TGCGCCAGCAGCCAGGTAGGGACAGGCTACCCTGAAGCTTTCTTT.

The V gene is TRBV7-2, the J gene TRBJ2-7; possibly TRBD2 for D (5 bases). V lost 1 base and J 3 bases, leaving 13 bases between the germline ends. Per the germline V gene, CDR1 is SGHTA and CDR2 is FQGNSA. The CDR3 is 15 amino acids. CDR3 sequence reads: CASSLGGSGVYEQYF. CDR3 bases: TGTGCCAGCAGCTTAGGGGGTTCCGGGGTCTACGAGCAGTACTTC.

The table lists this clone with a few counts. The V and J genes are TRBV19 and TRBJ1-1, with D possibly matching TRBD1 (5 bases). CDR1 and CDR2 (germline): LNHDA, SQIVND (reference sequence). Trimming took off 7 bases at V and 6 bases at J, with 24 bases between the two ends. This CDR3 has 16 residues. CDR3 sequence: CASTLYARGLGAEAFF. The CDR3 DNA reads TGTGCCAGTACCCTCTACGCGCGGGGGTTAGGCGCTGAAGCTTTCTTT. Based on the CDR3 plus reference TRBV19 and TRBJ1-1, the full variable domain is DGGITQSPKYLFRKEGQNVTLSCEQNLNHDAMYWYRQDPGQGLRLIYYSQIVNDFQKGDIAEGYSVSREKKESFPLTVTSAQKNPTAFYLCASTLYARGLGAEAFFGQGTRLTVV.

This chain links TRBV7-3 with TRBJ1-6; TRBD1 agrees at 8 bases. CDR1 and CDR2 (germline): SGHTA, FQGTGA. The CDR3 extends over 14 amino acids. Trimming cost V 5 bases and J 7 bases; bases outside gene matches: 4. The CDR3 DNA reads as TGTGCCAGCAGCCAGGGACAGGCCAATTCACCCCTCCACTTT. The encoded protein is CASSQGQANSPLHF.

The gene calls are TRBV18 and TRBJ2-7; TRBD2 is a possible D gene (6 bases). Germline-derived CDR1 and CDR2 are KGHSH and LQKENI. The CDR3 is made up of 13 amino acids. V was cut by 1 base and J by 7 bases, with 11 bases left in between. The CDR3 protein is CASSPRGGREQYF. The CDR3 coding sequence is TGTGCCAGCTCACCACGGGGAGGCCGGGAGCAGTACTTC.